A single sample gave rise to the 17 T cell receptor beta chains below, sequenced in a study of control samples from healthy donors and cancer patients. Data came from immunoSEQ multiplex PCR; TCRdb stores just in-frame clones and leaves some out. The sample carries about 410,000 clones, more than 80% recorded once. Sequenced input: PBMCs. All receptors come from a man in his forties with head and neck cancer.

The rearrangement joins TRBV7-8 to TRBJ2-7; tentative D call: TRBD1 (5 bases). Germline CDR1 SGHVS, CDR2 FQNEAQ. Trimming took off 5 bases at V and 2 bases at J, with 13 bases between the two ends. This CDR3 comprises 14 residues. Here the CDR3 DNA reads TGTGCCAGCAGCCCCAGGGTCTGGGCCTACGAGCAGTACTTC. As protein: CASSPRVWAYEQYF.

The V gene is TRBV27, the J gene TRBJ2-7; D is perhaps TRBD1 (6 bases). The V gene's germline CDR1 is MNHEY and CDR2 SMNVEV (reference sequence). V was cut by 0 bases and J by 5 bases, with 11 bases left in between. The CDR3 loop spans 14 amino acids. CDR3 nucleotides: TGTGCCAGCAGTTTATCATGGGGGCCGGACGAGCAGTACTTC. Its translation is CASSLSWGPDEQYF.

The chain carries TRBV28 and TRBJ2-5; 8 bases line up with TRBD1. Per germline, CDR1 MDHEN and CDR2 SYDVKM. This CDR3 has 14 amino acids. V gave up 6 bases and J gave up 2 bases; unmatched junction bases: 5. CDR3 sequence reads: CASRSGTGQETQYF. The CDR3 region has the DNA TGTGCCAGCAGATCCGGGACAGGTCAAGAGACCCAGTACTTC. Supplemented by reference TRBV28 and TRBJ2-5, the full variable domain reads DVKVTQSSRYLVKRTGEKVFLECVQDMDHENMFWYRQDPGLGLRLIYFSYDVKMKEKGDIPEGYSVSREKKERFSLILESASTNQTSMYLCASRSGTGQETQYFGPGTRLLVL.

The CDR3 spells CASSFRTGFYNEQFF. As DNA, the CDR3 is TGTGCCAGCAGTTTTCGGACAGGGTTCTACAATGAGCAGTTCTTC. This chain uses TRBV27 with TRBJ2-1, with TRBD1 matching over 8 bases. J lost 3 bases, V lost 3 bases, and 4 bases had no gene match. Germline V CDR1 and CDR2: MNHEY, SMNVEV (reference sequence). CDR3 length: 15 amino acids.

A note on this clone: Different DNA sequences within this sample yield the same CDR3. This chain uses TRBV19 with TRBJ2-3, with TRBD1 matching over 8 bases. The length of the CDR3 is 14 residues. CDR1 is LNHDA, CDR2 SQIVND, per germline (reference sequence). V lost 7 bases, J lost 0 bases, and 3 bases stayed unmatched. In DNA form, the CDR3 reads TGTGCCAGTACCCGGGACAGGAGCACAGATACGCAGTATTTT. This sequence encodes CASTRDRSTDTQYF.

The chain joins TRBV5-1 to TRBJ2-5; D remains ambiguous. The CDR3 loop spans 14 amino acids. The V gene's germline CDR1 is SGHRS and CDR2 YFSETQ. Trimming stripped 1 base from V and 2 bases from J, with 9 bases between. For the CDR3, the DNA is TGCGCCAGCAGCTTGTTAGACGGTCAAGAGACCCAGTACTTC. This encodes CASSLLDGQETQYF.

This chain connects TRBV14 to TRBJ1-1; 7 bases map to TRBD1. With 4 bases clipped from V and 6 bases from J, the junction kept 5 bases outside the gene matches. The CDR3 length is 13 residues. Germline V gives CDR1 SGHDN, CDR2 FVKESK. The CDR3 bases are TGTGCCAGCAGCCGGAGACAGGGCGCTGAAGCTTTCTTT. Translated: CASSRRQGAEAFF.

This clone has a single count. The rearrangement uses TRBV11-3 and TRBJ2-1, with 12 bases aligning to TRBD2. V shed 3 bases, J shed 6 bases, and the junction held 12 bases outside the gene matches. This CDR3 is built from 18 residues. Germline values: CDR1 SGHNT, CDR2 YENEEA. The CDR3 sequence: CASSLSGTSGGRGNEQFF. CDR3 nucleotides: TGTGCCAGCAGCTTGTCTGGCACTAGCGGGGGGAGAGGCAATGAGCAGTTCTTC.

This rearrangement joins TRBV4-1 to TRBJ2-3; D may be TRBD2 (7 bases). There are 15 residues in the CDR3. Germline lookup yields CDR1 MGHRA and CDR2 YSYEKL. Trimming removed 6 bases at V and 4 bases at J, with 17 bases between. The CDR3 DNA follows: TGCGCCAGCAGACTCGAAGGGGGGGCCCCAGATACGCAGTATTTT. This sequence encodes CASRLEGGAPDTQYF.

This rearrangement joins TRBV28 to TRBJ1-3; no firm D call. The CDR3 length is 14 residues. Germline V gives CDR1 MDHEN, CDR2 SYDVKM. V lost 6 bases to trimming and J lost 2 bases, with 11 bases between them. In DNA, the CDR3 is TGTGCCAGCAGCTCCGGGAGGGCTGGAAACACCATATATTTT. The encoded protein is CASSSGRAGNTIYF.

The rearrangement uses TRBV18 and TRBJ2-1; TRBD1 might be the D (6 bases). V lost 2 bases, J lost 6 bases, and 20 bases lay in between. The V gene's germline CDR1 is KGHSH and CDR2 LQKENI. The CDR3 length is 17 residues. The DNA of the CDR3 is TGTGCCAGCTCACCAACCGCTACAGGGCCGCCGCTCAATGAGCAGTTCTTC. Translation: CASSPTATGPPLNEQFF.

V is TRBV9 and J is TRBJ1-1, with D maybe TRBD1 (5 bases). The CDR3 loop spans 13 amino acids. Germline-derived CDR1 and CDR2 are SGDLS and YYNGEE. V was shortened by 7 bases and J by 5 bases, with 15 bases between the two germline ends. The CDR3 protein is CASRARGGTEAFF. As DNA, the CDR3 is TGTGCCAGCCGCGCCCGGGGGGGGACTGAAGCTTTCTTT.

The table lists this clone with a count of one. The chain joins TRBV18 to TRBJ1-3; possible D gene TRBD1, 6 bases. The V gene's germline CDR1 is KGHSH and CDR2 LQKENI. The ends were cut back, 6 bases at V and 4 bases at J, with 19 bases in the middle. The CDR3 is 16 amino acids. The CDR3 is CASSPQGGAYGNTIYF. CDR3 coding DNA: TGTGCCAGCTCCCCCCAAGGGGGGGCTTACGGAAACACCATATATTTT.

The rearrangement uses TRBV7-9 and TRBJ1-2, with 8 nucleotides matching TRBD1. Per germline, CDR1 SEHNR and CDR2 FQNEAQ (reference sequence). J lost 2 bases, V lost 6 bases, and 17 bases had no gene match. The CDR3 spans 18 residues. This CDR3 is CASSLVMGDRTNNYGYTF. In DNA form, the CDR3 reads TGTGCCAGCAGTCTGGTGATGGGGGACAGGACTAACAACTATGGCTACACCTTC.

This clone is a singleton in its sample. Here the CDR3 reads CASSSTGIRNYGYTF. In nucleotides, the CDR3 is TGTGCCAGCAGTTCGACAGGGATTAGAAACTATGGCTACACCTTC. This rearrangement joins TRBV28 to TRBJ1-2, with 7 positions matching TRBD1. This CDR3 region has 15 residues. With 4 bases clipped from V and 2 bases from J, the junction kept 7 bases outside the gene matches. Germline-derived CDR1 and CDR2 are MDHEN and SYDVKM.

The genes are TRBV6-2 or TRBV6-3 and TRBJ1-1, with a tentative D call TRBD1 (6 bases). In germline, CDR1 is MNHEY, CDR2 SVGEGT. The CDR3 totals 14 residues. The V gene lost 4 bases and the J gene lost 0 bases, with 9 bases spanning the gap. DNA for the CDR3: TGTGCCAGCAGTTCGGGGGCGATGAACACTGAAGCTTTCTTT. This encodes CASSSGAMNTEAFF.

This CDR3 reads CSVVGQGEVYEQYF. In DNA form, the CDR3 reads TGCAGCGTAGTGGGACAGGGGGAAGTCTACGAGCAGTACTTC. This chain links TRBV29-1 with TRBJ2-7, with 11 bases identical to TRBD1. CDR1 and CDR2 (germline): SQVTM, ANQGSEA. The V and J ends lost 6 bases and 3 bases, in that order; junction bases with no gene match: 7. This CDR3 spans 14 amino acids.